This passage covers 13 T cell receptor beta chains from one sample sequenced in a study of OX40 agonist ivuxolimab in advanced cancers. Data came from immunoSEQ multiplex PCR; TCRdb stores just in-frame clones and leaves some out. The sample has 70,000 to 95,000 clones, around 92% seen once; the top ten hold roughly 0.5%. The sequencing used CD4+ or CD8+ T cells sorted from blood, collected in a trial of the OX40 agonist ivuxolimab. These receptors were collected from an adult with an advanced solid tumor such as melanoma, head and neck, liver or kidney cancer.

The V gene is TRBV19, the J gene TRBJ1-6; 12 bases match TRBD1. The germline V gene has CDR1 LNHDA and CDR2 SQIVND (reference sequence). There are 16 residues in the CDR3. Losses at the gene ends were 3 bases for V and 7 bases for J; bases not matched to a gene: 4. The CDR3 is CASSIGTGGLNSPLHF. CDR3 nucleotide sequence: TGTGCCAGTAGTATCGGGACAGGGGGCCTAAATTCACCCCTCCACTTT.

V and J are TRBV6-6 and TRBJ2-7, with 8 bases fitting TRBD1. V shed 5 bases, J shed 1 base, and the junction held 4 bases outside the gene matches. Germline-derived CDR1 and CDR2 are MNHNY and SVGAGI (reference sequence). The CDR3 totals 14 residues. CDR3 sequence: CASSGYRGSYEQYF. For the CDR3, the DNA is TGTGCCAGCAGTGGTTACAGGGGGTCCTACGAGCAGTACTTC.

The chain carries TRBV6-5 and TRBJ1-2; no clear D. This CDR3 is built from 12 residues. Deletions cut 7 bases from V and 3 bases from J, with 9 bases between. From germline, CDR1 is MNHEY and CDR2 SVGAGI. CDR3 sequence reads: CASISGYYGYTF. Written as DNA, the CDR3 is TGTGCCAGCATTTCGGGGTACTATGGCTACACCTTC.

Only one count was recorded for this clone. This CDR3 reads CASSSLAGTVHEQYF. In DNA form, the CDR3 reads TGTGCCAGCTCATCCCTAGCGGGAACGGTTCACGAGCAGTACTTC. The rearrangement uses TRBV18 and TRBJ2-7; TRBD2 matches 9 bases. The junction had 10 bases not matched to a gene; V was cut back by 5 bases and J by 5 bases. The CDR3 has 15 residues. CDR1 KGHSH and CDR2 LQKENI come from the germline V gene.

V and J are TRBV14 and TRBJ1-1, with D unclear. The CDR3 spans 13 residues. Germline values: CDR1 SGHDN, CDR2 FVKESK. Trimming left V 8 bases short and J 3 bases short, with 13 bases between. The CDR3 here is CASRSVRDTEAFF. The CDR3 DNA is TGTGCCAGCCGATCCGTTAGGGACACTGAAGCTTTCTTT.

This clone appeared a single time. This chain connects TRBV11-1 to TRBJ1-2; weak D call: TRBD1 (5 bases). Trimming left V 1 base short and J 7 bases short, with 10 bases between. The germline gives CDR1 SGHAT, CDR2 FQDESV (reference sequence). The CDR3 length is 13 residues. The CDR3 protein is CASSLVRDTGYTF. The CDR3 region has the DNA TGTGCCAGCAGCTTAGTCAGGGATACTGGCTACACCTTC.

The gene calls are TRBV5-6 and TRBJ1-4, with a possible D match to TRBD1 (5 bases). The CDR3 totals 16 residues. Trimming cost V 0 bases and J 2 bases, with 11 bases left between them. Per germline, CDR1 SGHDT and CDR2 YYEEEE. CDR3 sequence: CASSLVGQGTNEKLFF. The CDR3 coding sequence is TGTGCCAGCAGCTTGGTAGGGCAGGGCACTAATGAAAAACTGTTTTTT.

The chain combines TRBV10-1 with TRBJ1-1, with 12 bases fitting TRBD1. Germline trimming cut 6 bases from V and 3 bases from J; bases unmatched to any gene: 8. The germline V gene encodes CDR1 WNHNN and CDR2 SYGVQD (reference sequence). This CDR3 is built from 16 residues. CDR3 DNA: TGCGCCAGCAGATTTCCGGGACAGGGGGCGGACACTGAAGCTTTCTTT. Residues: CASRFPGQGADTEAFF.

The DNA for the CDR3 is TGTGCCAGCAGCTCGACTAGCGGGAGGCCCGGAATTAGGTACGAGCAGTACTTC. Its protein is CASSSTSGRPGIRYEQYF. The chain employs TRBV7-9 and TRBJ2-7; 13 nucleotides match TRBD2. V shed 4 bases, J shed 4 bases, and the junction held 13 bases outside the gene matches. The CDR3 is 18 amino acids. Germline-derived CDR1 and CDR2 are SEHNR and FQNEAQ (reference sequence).

This clone was found once. J is TRBJ2-5 and V is TRBV5-1, with 12 positions matching TRBD2. This CDR3 spans 16 amino acids. V lost 2 bases to trimming and J lost 0 bases; unmatched junction nucleotides: 2. The germline gives CDR1 SGHRS, CDR2 YFSETQ. The CDR3 DNA reads TGCGCCAGCAGCTTAACTAGCGGGGGGAACCAAGAGACCCAGTACTTC. It is translated as CASSLTSGGNQETQYF.

The rearrangement joins TRBV14 to TRBJ2-5, with 10 bases fitting TRBD2. CDR3 length: 16 residues. The V and J ends lost 5 bases and 4 bases, in that order; junction bases with no gene match: 10. CDR1 and CDR2 from the germline V gene are SGHDN and FVKESK. The CDR3 DNA reads as TGTGCCAGCAGCAAGCAGCGGGGGGGCCATGGAGAGACCCAGTACTTC. Its protein product is CASSKQRGGHGETQYF.

The V call is TRBV6-1, the J call TRBJ2-5, with D maybe TRBD1 (6 bases). Germline V CDR1 and CDR2: MNHNS, SASEGT. Deletions cut 6 bases from V and 0 bases from J, with 14 bases between. The CDR3 contains 15 residues. CDR3 DNA: TGTGCCAGCAGATTTCTTCAGGGGAACCAAGAGACCCAGTACTTC. It translates to CASRFLQGNQETQYF.

This chain joins TRBV19 and TRBJ2-7, with TRBD2 matching over 10 bases. The CDR3 extends over 16 amino acids. Germline V gives CDR1 LNHDA, CDR2 SQIVND (reference sequence). The junction had 9 bases not matched to a gene; V was cut back by 6 bases and J by 1 base. The CDR3: CASRPTKREGSYEQYF. CDR3 DNA sequence: TGTGCCAGTAGACCGACTAAGCGGGAGGGGTCCTACGAGCAGTACTTC.